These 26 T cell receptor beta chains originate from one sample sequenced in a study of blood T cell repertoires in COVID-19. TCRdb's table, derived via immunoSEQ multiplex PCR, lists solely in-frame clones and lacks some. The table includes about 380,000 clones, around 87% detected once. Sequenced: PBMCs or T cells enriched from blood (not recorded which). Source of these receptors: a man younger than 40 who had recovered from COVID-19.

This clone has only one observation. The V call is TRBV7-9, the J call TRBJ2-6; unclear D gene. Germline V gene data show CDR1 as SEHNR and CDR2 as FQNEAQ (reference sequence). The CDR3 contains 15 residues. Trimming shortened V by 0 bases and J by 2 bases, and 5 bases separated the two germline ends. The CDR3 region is CASSLAPAGANVLTF. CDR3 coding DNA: TGTGCCAGCAGCTTAGCCCCGGCTGGGGCCAACGTCCTGACTTTC.

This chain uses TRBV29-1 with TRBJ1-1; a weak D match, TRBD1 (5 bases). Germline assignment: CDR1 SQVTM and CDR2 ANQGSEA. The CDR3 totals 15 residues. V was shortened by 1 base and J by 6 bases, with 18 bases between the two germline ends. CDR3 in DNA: TGCAGCGTTGAAGGTGGGGACTCGACGGGGCCTGAAGCTTTCTTT. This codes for CSVEGGDSTGPEAFF.

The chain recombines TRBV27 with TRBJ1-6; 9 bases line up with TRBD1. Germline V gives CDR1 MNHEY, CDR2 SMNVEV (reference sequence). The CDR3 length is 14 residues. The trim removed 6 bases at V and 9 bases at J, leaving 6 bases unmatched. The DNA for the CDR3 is TGTGCCAGCAGCCTGGACAGGGGAGGTTCACCCCTCCACTTT. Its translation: CASSLDRGGSPLHF.

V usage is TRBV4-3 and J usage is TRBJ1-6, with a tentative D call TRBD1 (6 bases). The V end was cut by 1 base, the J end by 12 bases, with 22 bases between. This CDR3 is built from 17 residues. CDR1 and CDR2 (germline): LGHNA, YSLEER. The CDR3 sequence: CASSQGTRDNLRGPLHF. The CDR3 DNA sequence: TGCGCCAGCAGCCAAGGGACTAGGGACAACCTGCGGGGACCCCTCCACTTT.

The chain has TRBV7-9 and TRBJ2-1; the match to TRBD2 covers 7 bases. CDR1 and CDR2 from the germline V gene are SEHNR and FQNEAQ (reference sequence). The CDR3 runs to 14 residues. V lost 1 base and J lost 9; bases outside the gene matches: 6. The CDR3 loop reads CASSLVDGRGEQFF. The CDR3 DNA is TGTGCCAGCAGCTTAGTGGATGGGAGGGGTGAGCAGTTCTTC.

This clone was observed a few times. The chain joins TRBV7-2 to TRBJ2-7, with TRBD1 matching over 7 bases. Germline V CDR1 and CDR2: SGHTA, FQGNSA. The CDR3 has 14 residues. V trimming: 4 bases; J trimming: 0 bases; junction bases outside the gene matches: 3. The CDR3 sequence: CASSWGQSSYEQYF. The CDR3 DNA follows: TGTGCCAGCAGCTGGGGACAGAGCTCCTACGAGCAGTACTTC.

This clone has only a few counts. DNA of the CDR3: TGCGCCAGCAGCCCACTAGTGGACACCGGGGAGCTGTTTTTT. This encodes CASSPLVDTGELFF. The chain combines TRBV4-3 with TRBJ2-2; D possibly corresponds to TRBD2 (5 bases). V was pared by 4 bases and J by 3 bases, with 9 bases between. The CDR3 has 14 residues. Germline CDR1 reads LGHNA; CDR2 reads YSLEER.

The CDR3 here is CASSLEEQPQHF. The DNA of the CDR3 is TGTGCCAGCAGCTTAGAGGAGCAGCCCCAGCATTTT. The gene calls are TRBV7-9 and TRBJ1-5; the D is unclear. This CDR3 has 12 residues. CDR1 SEHNR and CDR2 FQNEAQ come from the germline V gene (reference sequence). Trimming left V 1 base short and J 7 bases short, with 5 bases between. Full variable domain (remainder filled in from reference TRBV7-9 and TRBJ1-5): DTGVSQNPRHKITKRGQNVTFRCDPISEHNRLYWYRQTLGQGPEFLTYFQNEAQLEKSRLLSDRFSAERPKGSFSTLEIQRTEQGDSAMYLCASSLEEQPQHFGDGTRLSIL.

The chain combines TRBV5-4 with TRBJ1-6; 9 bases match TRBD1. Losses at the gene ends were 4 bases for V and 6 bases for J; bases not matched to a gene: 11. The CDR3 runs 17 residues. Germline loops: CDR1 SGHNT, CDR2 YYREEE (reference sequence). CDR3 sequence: CASSGTGGSAANSPLHF. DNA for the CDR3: TGTGCCAGCAGCGGAACAGGGGGCTCCGCAGCTAATTCACCCCTCCACTTT.

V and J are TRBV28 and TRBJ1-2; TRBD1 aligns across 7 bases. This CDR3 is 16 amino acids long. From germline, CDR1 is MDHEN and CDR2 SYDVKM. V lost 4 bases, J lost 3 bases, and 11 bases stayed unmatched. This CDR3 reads CASSSHGRGGDYGYTF. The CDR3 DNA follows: TGTGCCAGCAGTTCCCATGGCCGAGGGGGCGACTATGGCTACACCTTC.

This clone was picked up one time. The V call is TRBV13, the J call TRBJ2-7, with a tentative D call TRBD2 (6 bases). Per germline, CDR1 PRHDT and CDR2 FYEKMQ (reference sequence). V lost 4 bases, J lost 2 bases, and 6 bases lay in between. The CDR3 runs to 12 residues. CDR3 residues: CASSSGAYEQYF. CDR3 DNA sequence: TGTGCCAGCAGCTCGGGGGCCTACGAGCAGTACTTC.

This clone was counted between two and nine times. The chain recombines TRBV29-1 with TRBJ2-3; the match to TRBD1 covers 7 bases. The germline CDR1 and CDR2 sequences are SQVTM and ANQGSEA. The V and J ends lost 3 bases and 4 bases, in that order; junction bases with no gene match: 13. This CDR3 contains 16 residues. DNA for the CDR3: TGCAGCGTTGATCCCGGACAGGTAGATTTGTCAGATACGCAGTATTTT. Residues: CSVDPGQVDLSDTQYF.

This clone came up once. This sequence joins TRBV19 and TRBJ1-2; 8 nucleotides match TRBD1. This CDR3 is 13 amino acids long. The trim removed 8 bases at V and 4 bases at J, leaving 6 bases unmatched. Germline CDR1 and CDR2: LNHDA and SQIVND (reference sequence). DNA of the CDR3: TGTGCCAGTCAGGGGGCCAATCCCTATGGCTACACCTTC. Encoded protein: CASQGANPYGYTF.

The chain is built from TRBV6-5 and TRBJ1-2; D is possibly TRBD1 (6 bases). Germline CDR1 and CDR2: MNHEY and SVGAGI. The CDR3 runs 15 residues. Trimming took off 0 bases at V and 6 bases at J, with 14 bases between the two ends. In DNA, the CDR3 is TGTGCCAGCAGTTACTCGTGGAACAGGGCCAATGGCTACACCTTC. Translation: CASSYSWNRANGYTF.

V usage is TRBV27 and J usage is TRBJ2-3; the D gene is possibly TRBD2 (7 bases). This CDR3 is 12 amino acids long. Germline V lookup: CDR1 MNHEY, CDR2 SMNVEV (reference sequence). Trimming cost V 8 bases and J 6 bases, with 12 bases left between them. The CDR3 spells CASGGARDTQYF. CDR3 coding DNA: TGTGCCAGCGGGGGGGCCCGGGATACGCAGTATTTT.

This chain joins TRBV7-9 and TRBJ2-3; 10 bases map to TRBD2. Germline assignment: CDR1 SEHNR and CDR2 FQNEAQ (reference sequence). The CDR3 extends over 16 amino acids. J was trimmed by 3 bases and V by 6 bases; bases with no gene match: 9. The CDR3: CASSSPAGGLTDTQYF. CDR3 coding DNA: TGTGCCAGCAGTTCGCCAGCGGGGGGGCTGACAGATACGCAGTATTTT.

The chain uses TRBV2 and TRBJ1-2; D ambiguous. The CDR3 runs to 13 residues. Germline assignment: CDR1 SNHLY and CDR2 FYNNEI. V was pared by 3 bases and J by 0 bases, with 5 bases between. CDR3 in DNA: TGTGCCAGCAGTGACTCAGCTAACTATGGCTACACCTTC. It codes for CASSDSANYGYTF.

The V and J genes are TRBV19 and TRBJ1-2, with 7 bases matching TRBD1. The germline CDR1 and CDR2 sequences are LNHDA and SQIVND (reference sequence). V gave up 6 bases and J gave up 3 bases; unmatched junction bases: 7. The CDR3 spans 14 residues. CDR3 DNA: TGTGCCAGTAGCTCGGGACAGTTCTACTATGGCTACACCTTC. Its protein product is CASSSGQFYYGYTF. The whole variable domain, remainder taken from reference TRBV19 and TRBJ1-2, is DGGITQSPKYLFRKEGQNVTLSCEQNLNHDAMYWYRQDPGQGLRLIYYSQIVNDFQKGDIAEGYSVSREKKESFPLTVTSAQKNPTAFYLCASSSGQFYYGYTFGSGTRLTVV.

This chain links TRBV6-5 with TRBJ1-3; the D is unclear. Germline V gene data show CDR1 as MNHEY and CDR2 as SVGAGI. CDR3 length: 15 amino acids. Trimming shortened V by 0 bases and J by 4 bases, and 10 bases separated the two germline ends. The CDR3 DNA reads TGTGCCAGCAGTTACTCGGGCAGGAGGGGAAACACCATATATTTT. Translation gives CASSYSGRRGNTIYF.

CDR3 bases: TGTGCCAGTTCTCAGGGGGCGATAAGTCAGCCCCAGCATTTT. Protein product: CASSQGAISQPQHF. The chain joins TRBV6-5 to TRBJ1-5, with 8 bases aligning to TRBD1. From germline, CDR1 is MNHEY and CDR2 SVGAGI. V gave up 9 bases and J gave up 6 bases; unmatched junction bases: 10. The CDR3 spans 14 residues.

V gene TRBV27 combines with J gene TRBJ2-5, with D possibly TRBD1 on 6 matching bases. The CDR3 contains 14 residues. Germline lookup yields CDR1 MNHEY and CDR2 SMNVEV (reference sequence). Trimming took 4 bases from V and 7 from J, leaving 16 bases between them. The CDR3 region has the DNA TGTGCCAGCAGTTCTCAAGGACAGTCCGGGACCCAGTACTTC. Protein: CASSSQGQSGTQYF.

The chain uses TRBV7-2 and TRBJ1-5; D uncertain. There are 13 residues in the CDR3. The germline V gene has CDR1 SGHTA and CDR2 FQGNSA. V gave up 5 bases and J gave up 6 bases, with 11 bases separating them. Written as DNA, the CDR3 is TGTGCCAGCAGCGAGGGCGCAGGTCAGCCCCAGCATTTT. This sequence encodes CASSEGAGQPQHF.

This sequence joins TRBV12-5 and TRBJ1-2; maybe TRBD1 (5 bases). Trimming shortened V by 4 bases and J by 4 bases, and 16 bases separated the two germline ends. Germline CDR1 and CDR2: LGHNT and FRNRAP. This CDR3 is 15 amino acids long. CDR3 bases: TGTGCTAGTGGTTCACGAGAACAGGCGTCCTATGGCTACACCTTC. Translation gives CASGSREQASYGYTF.

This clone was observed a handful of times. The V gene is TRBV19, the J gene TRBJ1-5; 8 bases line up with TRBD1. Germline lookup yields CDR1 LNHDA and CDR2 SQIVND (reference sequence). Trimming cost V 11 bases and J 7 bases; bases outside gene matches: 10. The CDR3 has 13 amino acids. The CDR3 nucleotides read TGTGCCTCAAAACACAGGGGGGACCAGCCCCAGCATTTT. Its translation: CASKHRGDQPQHF.

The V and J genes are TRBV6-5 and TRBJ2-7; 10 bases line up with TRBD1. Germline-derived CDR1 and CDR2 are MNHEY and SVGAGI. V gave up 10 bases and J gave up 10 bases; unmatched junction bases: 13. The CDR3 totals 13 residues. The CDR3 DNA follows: TGTGCCACGAATTCCGGGACAGGGGTCAAACAGTACTTC. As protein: CATNSGTGVKQYF.

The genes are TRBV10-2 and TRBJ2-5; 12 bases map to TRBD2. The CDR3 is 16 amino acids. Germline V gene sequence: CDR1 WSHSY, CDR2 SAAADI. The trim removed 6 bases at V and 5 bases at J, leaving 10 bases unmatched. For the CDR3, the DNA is TGCGCCAGCAGAGTCGGGACTAGCGGGCCACAGGAGACCCAGTACTTC. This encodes CASRVGTSGPQETQYF.